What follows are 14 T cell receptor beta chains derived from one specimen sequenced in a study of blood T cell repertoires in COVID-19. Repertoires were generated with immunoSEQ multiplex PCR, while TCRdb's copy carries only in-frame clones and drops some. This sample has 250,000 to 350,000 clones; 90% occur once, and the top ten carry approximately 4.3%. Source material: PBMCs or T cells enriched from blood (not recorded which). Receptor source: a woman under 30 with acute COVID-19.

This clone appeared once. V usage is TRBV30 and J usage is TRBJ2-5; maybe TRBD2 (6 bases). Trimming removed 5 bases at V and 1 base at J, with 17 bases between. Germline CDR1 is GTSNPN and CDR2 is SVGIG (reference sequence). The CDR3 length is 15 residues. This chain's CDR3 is CAWDSLGLPQETQYF. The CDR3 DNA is TGTGCCTGGGACAGTCTTGGACTACCCCAAGAGACCCAGTACTTC. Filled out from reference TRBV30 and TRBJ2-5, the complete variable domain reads SQTIHQWPATLVQPVGSPLSLECTVEGTSNPNLYWYRQAAGRGLQLLFYSVGIGQISSEVPQNLSASRPQDRQFILSSKKLLLSDSGFYLCAWDSLGLPQETQYFGPGTRLLVL.

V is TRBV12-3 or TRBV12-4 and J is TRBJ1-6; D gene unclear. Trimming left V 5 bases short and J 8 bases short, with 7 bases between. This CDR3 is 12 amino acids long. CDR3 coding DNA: TGTGCCAGCAGTCGCGAACATTCACCCCTCCACTTT. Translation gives CASSREHSPLHF.

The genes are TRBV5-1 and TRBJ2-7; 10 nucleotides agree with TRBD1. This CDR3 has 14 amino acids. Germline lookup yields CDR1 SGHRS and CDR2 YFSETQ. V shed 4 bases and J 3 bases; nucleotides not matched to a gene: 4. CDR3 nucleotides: TGCGCCAGCAGCGGAGGACAGGGGGACTACGAGCAGTACTTC. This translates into CASSGGQGDYEQYF.

As DNA, the CDR3 is TGTGCCAGCAGTGAACCGGGACTAGCGGGAGTACACAATGAGCAGTTCTTC. Translated, it gives CASSEPGLAGVHNEQFF. This rearrangement joins TRBV27 to TRBJ2-1; 14 bases align to TRBD2. CDR1 MNHEY and CDR2 SMNVEV come from the germline V gene (reference sequence). Trimming took 5 bases from V and 5 from J; bases not matched to a gene: 8. The CDR3 has 17 amino acids.

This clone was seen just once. CDR3 DNA: TGTGCCAGCAGCTTGGGCCTAGCGGGAGCACAGTACGAGCAGTACTTC. Its protein product is CASSLGLAGAQYEQYF. The chain uses TRBV5-4 and TRBJ2-7; 10 bases align to TRBD2. There are 16 residues in the CDR3. CDR1 SGHNT and CDR2 YYREEE come from the germline V gene (reference sequence). V trimming: 0 bases; J trimming: 4 bases; junction bases outside the gene matches: 7.

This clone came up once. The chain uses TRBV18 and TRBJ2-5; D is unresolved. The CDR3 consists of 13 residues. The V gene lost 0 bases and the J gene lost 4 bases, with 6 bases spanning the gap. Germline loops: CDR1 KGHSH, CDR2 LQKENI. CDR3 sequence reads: CASSPPPGETQYF. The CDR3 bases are TGTGCCAGCTCACCACCCCCGGGAGAGACCCAGTACTTC.

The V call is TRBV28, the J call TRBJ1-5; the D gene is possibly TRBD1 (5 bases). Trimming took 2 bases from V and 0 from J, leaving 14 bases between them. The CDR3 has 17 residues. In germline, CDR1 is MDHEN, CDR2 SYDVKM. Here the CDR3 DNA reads TGTGCCAGCAGTTTAGGGCGGGGCCGCTATAGCAATCAGCCCCAGCATTTT. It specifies CASSLGRGRYSNQPQHF.

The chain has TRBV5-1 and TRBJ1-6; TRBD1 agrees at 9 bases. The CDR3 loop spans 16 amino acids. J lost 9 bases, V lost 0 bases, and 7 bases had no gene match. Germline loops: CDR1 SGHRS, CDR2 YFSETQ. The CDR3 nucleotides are TGCGCCAGCAGCTTGGCCGGACAGGGGCAAGGTTCACCCCTCCACTTT. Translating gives CASSLAGQGQGSPLHF.

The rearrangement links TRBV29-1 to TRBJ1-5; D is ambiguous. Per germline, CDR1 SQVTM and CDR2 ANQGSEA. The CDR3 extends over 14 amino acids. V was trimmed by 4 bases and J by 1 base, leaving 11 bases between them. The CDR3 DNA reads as TGCAGCGTTGGAGGTATAGACAGCAATCAGCCCCAGCATTTT. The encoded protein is CSVGGIDSNQPQHF.

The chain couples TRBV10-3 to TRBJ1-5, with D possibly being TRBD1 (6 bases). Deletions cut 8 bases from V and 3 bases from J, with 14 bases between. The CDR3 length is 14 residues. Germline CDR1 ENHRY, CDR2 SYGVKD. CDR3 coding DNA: TGTGCCATCGCGGCAGGGGTAGTCAATCAGCCCCAGCATTTT. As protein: CAIAAGVVNQPQHF.

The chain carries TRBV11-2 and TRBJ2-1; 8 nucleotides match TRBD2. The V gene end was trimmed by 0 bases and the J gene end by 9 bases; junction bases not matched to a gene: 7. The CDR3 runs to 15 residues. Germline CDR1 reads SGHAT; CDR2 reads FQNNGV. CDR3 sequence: CASSLDGTRLSEQFF. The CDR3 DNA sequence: TGTGCCAGCAGCTTAGATGGGACTAGGCTCAGTGAGCAGTTCTTC.

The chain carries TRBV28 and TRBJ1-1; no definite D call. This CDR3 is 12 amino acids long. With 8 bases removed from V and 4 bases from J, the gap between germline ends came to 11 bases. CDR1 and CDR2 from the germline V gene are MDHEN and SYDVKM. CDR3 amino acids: CASFSLRTEAFF. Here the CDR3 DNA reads TGTGCCAGCTTCTCTTTGCGCACTGAAGCTTTCTTT.

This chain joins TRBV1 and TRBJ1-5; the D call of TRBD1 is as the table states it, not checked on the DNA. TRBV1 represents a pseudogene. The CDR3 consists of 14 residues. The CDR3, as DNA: TGCACCAGCAGCCAGGGACAGTACAATCAGCCCCAGCATTTT. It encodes CTSSQGQYNQPQHF.

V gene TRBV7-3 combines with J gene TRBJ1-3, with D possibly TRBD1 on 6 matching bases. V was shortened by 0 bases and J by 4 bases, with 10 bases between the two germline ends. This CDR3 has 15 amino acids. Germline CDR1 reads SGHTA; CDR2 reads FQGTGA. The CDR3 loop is CASSLTGGAGNTIYF. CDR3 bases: TGTGCCAGCAGCTTAACAGGGGGAGCGGGAAACACCATATATTTT.